A single sample is the source of the 14 T cell receptor beta chains below, sequenced in a study of CD4 T cells in relation to SARS-CoV-2 and coronaviruses. The protocol was immunoSEQ multiplex PCR, while the TCRdb copy is restricted to in-frame clones and leaves out a portion. The sample lists just under 20,000 clones, just under 80% occurring once. These receptors have no identified antigens. CD4+ T cells from unexposed donors were obtained before the COVID-19 pandemic (2011-2018). After about 11 days of culture, CD4+ T cells were isolated. The sample comprised CD4+ T cells from PBMCs, cultured in vitro. These receptors were taken from a human donor in good health.

This chain connects TRBV6-5 to TRBJ2-1, with a weak D call TRBD2 (6 bases). CDR3 length: 15 amino acids. V was pared by 7 bases and J by 1 base, with 14 bases between. The germline V gene encodes CDR1 MNHEY and CDR2 SVGAGI. This chain's CDR3 is CASILSSGSYNEQFF. DNA for the CDR3: TGTGCCAGCATTTTATCCAGCGGGTCCTACAATGAGCAGTTCTTC.

The chain uses TRBV7-9 and TRBJ1-1, with D perhaps TRBD1 (5 bases). The CDR3 consists of 15 residues. Deletions cut 5 bases from V and 3 bases from J, with 16 bases between. Germline CDR1 and CDR2: SEHNR and FQNEAQ (reference sequence). The CDR3 DNA reads TGTGCCAGCAGCCCCCGTGCAGGGATGGACACTGAAGCTTTCTTT. This codes for CASSPRAGMDTEAFF.

This clone has only a few counts. This chain uses TRBV25-1 with TRBJ1-6; 9 bases align to TRBD1. CDR1 MGHDK and CDR2 SYGVNS come from the germline V gene. CDR3 length: 15 amino acids. V gave up 6 bases and J gave up 8 bases; unmatched junction bases: 8. CDR3 region: CASSDGQGNDSPLHF. Written as DNA, the CDR3 is TGTGCCAGCAGCGATGGACAGGGGAATGATTCACCCCTCCACTTT.

This chain joins TRBV5-1 and TRBJ1-2, with D uncertain. Germline V gene lookup returns CDR1 SGHRS and CDR2 YFSETQ. Trimming removed 0 bases at V and 2 bases at J, with 11 bases between. This CDR3 spans 15 amino acids. The CDR3 nucleotides are TGCGCCAGCAGCTTGGCCTTCGATTCGAACTATGGCTACACCTTC. Amino acid sequence: CASSLAFDSNYGYTF.

This chain links TRBV18 with TRBJ1-3; 8 positions agree with TRBD1. This CDR3 is built from 16 residues. Germline assignment: CDR1 KGHSH and CDR2 LQKENI. With V trimmed by 6 bases and J by 0 bases, 7 bases remained unmatched. The CDR3 DNA follows: TGTGCCAGCTCCCAGGGACAGGCGCTCTCTGGAAACACCATATATTTT. Translation: CASSQGQALSGNTIYF.

The V gene is TRBV29-1, the J gene TRBJ1-2; D may be TRBD1 (6 bases). The CDR3 loop spans 12 amino acids. V was pared by 1 base and J by 5 bases, with 8 bases between. Germline assignment: CDR1 SQVTM and CDR2 ANQGSEA. CDR3 amino acids: CSVEGTAYGYTF. The CDR3 DNA follows: TGCAGCGTTGAAGGGACAGCTTATGGCTACACCTTC.

This clone was found a few times. The V gene is TRBV6-5, the J gene TRBJ2-2, with unresolved D. CDR1 MNHEY and CDR2 SVGAGI come from the germline V gene. This CDR3 has 14 amino acids. Trimming pared 8 bases from V and 3 bases from J, leaving 13 bases between. CDR3 sequence (DNA): TGTGCCAGCCAAAGGTCTTGGGACACCGGGGAGCTGTTTTTT. Amino acids: CASQRSWDTGELFF.

This clone is a singleton in its sample. The chain couples TRBV5-8 to TRBJ1-2, with a possible D match to TRBD1 (6 bases). The V gene lost 4 bases and the J gene lost 4 bases, with 17 bases spanning the gap. CDR3 size: 15 residues. Germline CDR1 reads SGHTS; CDR2 reads YDEGEE. Written as DNA, the CDR3 is TGTGCCAGCAGCACTGGACAGCTAACTGGCTATGGCTACACCTTC. It encodes CASSTGQLTGYGYTF.

The CDR3 loop is CASSEETGGGNTIYF. The CDR3 coding sequence is TGTGCCAGCTCCGAAGAGACAGGGGGAGGAAACACCATATATTTT. J is TRBJ1-3 and V is TRBV6-5; TRBD1 agrees at 9 bases. V dropped 8 bases and J dropped 4; count of bases not matched to a gene: 9. This CDR3 has 15 residues. CDR1 is MNHEY, CDR2 SVGAGI, per germline.

This clone was detected once. The chain employs TRBV6-5 and TRBJ2-1; 9 bases align to TRBD2. CDR1 MNHEY and CDR2 SVGAGI come from the germline V gene. The CDR3 contains 16 residues. The trim removed 4 bases at V and 6 bases at J, leaving 10 bases unmatched. The CDR3 DNA reads TGTGCCAGCAGTTTAAGCTGGGGACTAGCAGGCAATGAGCAGTTCTTC. As protein: CASSLSWGLAGNEQFF.

The chain combines TRBV2 with TRBJ1-2, with D uncertain. This CDR3 spans 15 amino acids. The V end lost 0 bases, the J end lost 5 bases, and 13 bases lay between the germline ends. From germline, CDR1 is SNHLY and CDR2 FYNNEI. The CDR3 loop is CASSEAGVRGYGYTF. The CDR3 bases are TGTGCCAGCAGTGAAGCCGGGGTGAGAGGGTATGGCTACACCTTC. The full variable domain, in which reference TRBV2 and TRBJ1-2 provide the parts outside the CDR3, is EPEVTQTPSHQVTQMGQEVILRCVPISNHLYFYWYRQILGQKVEFLVSFYNNEISEKSEIFDDQFSVERPDGSNFTLKIRSTKLEDSAMYFCASSEAGVRGYGYTFGSGTRLTVV.

V usage is TRBV19 and J usage is TRBJ1-1; D gene ambiguous. The germline gives CDR1 LNHDA, CDR2 SQIVND (reference sequence). The CDR3 has 13 amino acids. V was shortened by 5 bases and J by 4 bases, with 11 bases between the two germline ends. The CDR3 region is CASSLVKGTEAFF. DNA for the CDR3: TGTGCCAGTAGTCTGGTTAAGGGCACTGAAGCTTTCTTT.

The chain couples TRBV10-3 to TRBJ1-4; no clear D. The length of the CDR3 is 13 residues. Germline V gene sequence: CDR1 ENHRY, CDR2 SYGVKD. Trimming cost V 6 bases and J 4 bases, with 9 bases left between them. The CDR3 protein is CAIRQPVNEKLFF. The CDR3 bases are TGTGCCATCAGACAGCCCGTTAATGAAAAACTGTTTTTT.

In its sample, this clone was seen a few times. V and J are TRBV19 and TRBJ1-2; TRBD1 matches 8 bases. The CDR3 sequence is 16 residues long. V was clipped by 3 bases and J by 1 base; unmatched bases: 7. The V gene's germline CDR1 is LNHDA and CDR2 SQIVND (reference sequence). Written as DNA, the CDR3 is TGTGCCAGTAGTATTCGGACAGGGAGCTTTAACTATGGCTACACCTTC. Its translation: CASSIRTGSFNYGYTF.